These 20 T cell receptor beta chains originate from one sample sequenced in a study of blood T cells in healthy people across ages. A second roughly 6 to 12 cycle PCR used barcoded and J-beta primers. A single record per CDR3 protein comes from TCRdb applying MiXCR to the 5' RACE reads. The top ten hold about 3.8% of the sample, which has 1.5 million or so distinct CDR3 sequences, around 40% seen once. The sequenced sample was blood. These receptors were taken from a woman aged 18-29 years in good health.

The chain uses TRBV20-1 and TRBJ1-1, with a tentative D call TRBD1 (6 bases). V was shortened by 5 bases and J by 0 bases, with 16 bases between the two germline ends. Germline CDR1 reads DFQATT; CDR2 reads SNEGSKA (reference sequence). The CDR3 spans 15 residues. The DNA of the CDR3 is TGCAGTGCTCTAGGGGCGCGGACAGTGAACACTGAAGCTTTCTTT. This encodes CSALGARTVNTEAFF.

The chain uses TRBV28 and TRBJ2-5, with D maybe TRBD2 (6 bases). Trimming left V 4 bases short and J 11 bases short, with 23 bases between. Germline CDR1 is MDHEN and CDR2 is SYDVKM. This CDR3 is built from 15 residues. CDR3 residues: CASSSLGGFNREQYF. CDR3 coding DNA: TGTGCCAGCAGTTCCTTGGGGGGTTTCAATCGTGAGCAGTACTTC.

This clonotype came up once. The chain has TRBV30 and TRBJ1-1, with D hard to call. CDR3 length: 13 residues. The V gene's germline CDR1 is GTSNPN and CDR2 SVGIG (reference sequence). V gave up 1 base and J gave up 1 base, with 7 bases separating them. The CDR3 loop is CAWSDGPNTEAFF. The CDR3 DNA sequence: TGTGCCTGGAGTGACGGCCCGAACACTGAAGCTTTCTTT.

The chain is built from TRBV6-1 and TRBJ1-1; no clear D. Between the trimmed V and J ends, which lost 1 base and 7 bases, there was a span of 7 bases. This CDR3 spans 12 amino acids. The germline gives CDR1 MNHNS, CDR2 SASEGT. CDR3 amino acids: CASSEGVSEAFF. CDR3 DNA sequence: TGTGCCAGCAGTGAAGGAGTCAGTGAAGCTTTCTTT.

This clonotype appeared many times. CDR3 bases: TGTGCCAGCAGCTTAGCCAGGGGACCGCAAGAGACCCAGTACTTC. This sequence encodes CASSLARGPQETQYF. This rearrangement joins TRBV7-2 to TRBJ2-5; D is possibly TRBD1 (6 bases). The V gene lost 0 bases and the J gene lost 2 bases, with 10 bases spanning the gap. In germline, CDR1 is SGHTA, CDR2 FQGNSA. This CDR3 comprises 15 residues.

V usage is TRBV9 and J usage is TRBJ2-3; TRBD2 matches at 8 bases. With V trimmed by 0 bases and J by 2 bases, 5 bases remained unmatched. The CDR3 consists of 16 residues. Germline V gene sequence: CDR1 SGDLS, CDR2 YYNGEE. As DNA, the CDR3 is TGTGCCAGCAGCGTAGTGGTTAGCGGGAACACAGATACGCAGTATTTT. Translation gives CASSVVVSGNTDTQYF.

This clonotype has a handful of counts. This rearrangement joins TRBV20-1 to TRBJ2-3; the D is unclear. V was trimmed by 3 bases and J by 0 bases, leaving 10 bases between them. Germline V gene sequence: CDR1 DFQATT, CDR2 SNEGSKA (reference sequence). The CDR3 runs to 14 residues. The CDR3 DNA follows: TGCAGTGCTAGCCCTCAAACTAGCACAGATACGCAGTATTTT. Encoded protein: CSASPQTSTDTQYF.

V is TRBV4-3 and J is TRBJ1-2; D call uncertain. Germline V gene sequence: CDR1 LGHNA, CDR2 YSLEER. This CDR3 is 16 amino acids long. V shed 0 bases and J shed 7 bases, with 18 bases lying between them. CDR3 nucleotides: TGCGCCAGCAGCCAAGAAACACAGAGAGGCATGGGTGGCTACACCTTC. It translates to CASSQETQRGMGGYTF.

This chain joins TRBV7-9 and TRBJ2-1; D may be TRBD1 (6 bases). The germline V gene has CDR1 SEHNR and CDR2 FQNEAQ (reference sequence). This CDR3 region has 15 residues. Trimming took off 0 bases at V and 7 bases at J, with 13 bases between the two ends. CDR3 protein: CASSLAAYRDNEQFF. Written as DNA, the CDR3 is TGTGCCAGCAGCTTAGCGGCCTACAGGGATAATGAGCAGTTCTTC.

Here the CDR3 reads CASSFRQYYEQFF. CDR3 DNA sequence: TGTGCCAGCAGCTTCCGACAGTACTACGAGCAGTTCTTC. The chain carries TRBV7-8 and TRBJ2-1, with TRBD1 as a possible D gene (5 bases). The V end lost 3 bases, the J end lost 10 bases, and 13 bases lay between the germline ends. This CDR3 has 13 residues. The germline gives CDR1 SGHVS, CDR2 FQNEAQ.

For this clonotype: An end of the junction does not agree with germline; a read error may underlie this. The chain links TRBV4-3 to TRBJ2-1, with D possibly TRBD2 on 6 matching bases. Germline V gives CDR1 LGHNA, CDR2 YSLEER. The CDR3 is made up of 17 amino acids. CDR3 nucleotide sequence: TGCGCCAGCAGCCAATCCCTAGGAGGGAGTGGGTACAATAAGCAGTTCTTC. This encodes CASSQSLGGSGYNKQFF.

The CDR3 DNA reads as TGTGCCAGCAGCCCCGTCGAGTCCTACAATGAGCAGTTCTTC. Translating it yields CASSPVESYNEQFF. This rearrangement joins TRBV7-8 to TRBJ2-1; D is unclear. This CDR3 contains 14 residues. Trimming cost V 5 bases and J 1 base, with 9 bases left between them. Per germline, CDR1 SGHVS and CDR2 FQNEAQ.

This clonotype was seen many times. The chain couples TRBV20-1 to TRBJ1-2, with 7 bases identical to TRBD1. The CDR3 sequence is 16 residues long. The V and J ends lost 8 bases and 2 bases, in that order; junction bases with no gene match: 17. In germline, CDR1 is DFQATT, CDR2 SNEGSKA (reference sequence). The CDR3 sequence is CSTSSRDSLINYGYTF. CDR3 bases: TGCAGTACAAGCTCCCGGGACAGCCTAATAAACTATGGCTACACCTTC.

On this clonotype itself: At one end the junction does not follow the germline gene, possibly because of a read error. This chain uses TRBV12-3 or TRBV12-4 with TRBJ2-5, with 9 bases that match TRBD1. The CDR3 is 14 residues long. The CDR3 DNA is TGTACCAGCAGGGGCGGGACAGGGCAAGAGACCCAGTACTTC. Translating it yields CTSRGGTGQETQYF.

For this clonotype: This may come from a read error, since a much larger clone is one base off. The rearrangement links TRBV9 to TRBJ2-7, with D possibly being TRBD1 (5 bases). This CDR3 comprises 14 residues. Germline V CDR1 and CDR2: SGDLS, YYNGEE. DNA for the CDR3: TGTACCAGCAGCGTAGGGGCAGGGTCCTACGAGCAGTACTTC. Translated: CTSSVGAGSYEQYF.

In DNA, the CDR3 is TGCAGCGTTGAAGATTACAGGTCGTCCTACAATGAGCAGTTCTTC. Residues: CSVEDYRSSYNEQFF. The chain recombines TRBV29-1 with TRBJ2-1; tentatively, D is TRBD1 (5 bases). The V gene lost 0 bases and the J gene lost 1 base, with 10 bases spanning the gap. This CDR3 has 15 residues. CDR1 SQVTM and CDR2 ANQGSEA come from the germline V gene.

In this sample, this clonotype turned up a few times. The chain carries TRBV7-6 and TRBJ2-2; 7 positions agree with TRBD1. This CDR3 spans 15 amino acids. Trimming at V came to 5 bases and at J to 1 base, leaving 4 bases not matched to a gene. Germline CDR1 and CDR2: SGHVS and FNYEAQ. In DNA form, the CDR3 reads TGTGCCAGCAGCATCGGGACAGTGAACACCGGGGAGCTGTTTTTT. Amino acid sequence: CASSIGTVNTGELFF.

The V call is TRBV20-1, the J call TRBJ2-3; the match to TRBD2 covers 9 bases. The germline CDR1 and CDR2 sequences are DFQATT and SNEGSKA (reference sequence). The J segment lost 1 base and the V segment lost 2 bases, leaving 4 bases of the junction unmatched. This CDR3 has 15 amino acids. The CDR3 coding sequence is TGCAGTGCTAGAATGGCTAGCGGGGGCACAGATACGCAGTATTTT. It is translated as CSARMASGGTDTQYF.

J is TRBJ2-2 and V is TRBV12-3 or TRBV12-4; D ambiguous. V shed 5 bases and J shed 7 bases, with 8 bases lying between them. There are 12 residues in the CDR3. The CDR3 DNA reads as TGTGCCAGCAGTACTGAGGTCGGGGAGCTGTTTTTT. It codes for CASSTEVGELFF.

This clonotype has more than one count but fewer than ten. The V and J genes are TRBV6-1 and TRBJ2-7; TRBD1 matches 7 bases. Looked up from germline, CDR1 is MNHNS and CDR2 is SASEGT. After removal of 6 bases from V and 12 bases from J, the junction contained 11 bases not matched to a gene. The CDR3 covers 12 residues. CDR3 loop: CASRAAGQEGYF. In DNA form, the CDR3 reads TGTGCCAGCAGGGCCGCCGGACAGGAAGGGTACTTC.